Detailed here is one TCR beta chain. The antigen is undetermined. This specimen belongs to a study of OX40 agonist ivuxolimab in advanced cancers. Overall study: Patients took ivuxolimab, an agonistic anti-OX40 (CD134) antibody. Findings of the study overall: In CD8+ T cells, expanded clones were on average more numerous than in CD4+.

Sequenced by immunoSEQ multiplex PCR; TCRdb stores in-frame clones only, minus some. The sample holds 73,000 or so clones; under 90% are singletons and the top ten take around 2.4%. Germline assignment: CDR1 SGHNT and CDR2 YENEEA. V shed 3 bases and J shed 5 bases, with 13 bases lying between them. The CDR3 is 14 residues long. The source was CD4+ or CD8+ T cells sorted from blood, collected in a trial of the OX40 agonist ivuxolimab. This chain connects TRBV11-3 to TRBJ1-1, with D possibly TRBD1 on 5 matching bases. The source of this sequence is an adult with an advanced solid tumor such as melanoma, head and neck, liver or kidney cancer. Here the CDR3 DNA reads TGTGCCAGCAGCTTCCTGGGGGGAGGTACTGAAGCTTTCTTT. It translates to CASSFLGGGTEAFF.